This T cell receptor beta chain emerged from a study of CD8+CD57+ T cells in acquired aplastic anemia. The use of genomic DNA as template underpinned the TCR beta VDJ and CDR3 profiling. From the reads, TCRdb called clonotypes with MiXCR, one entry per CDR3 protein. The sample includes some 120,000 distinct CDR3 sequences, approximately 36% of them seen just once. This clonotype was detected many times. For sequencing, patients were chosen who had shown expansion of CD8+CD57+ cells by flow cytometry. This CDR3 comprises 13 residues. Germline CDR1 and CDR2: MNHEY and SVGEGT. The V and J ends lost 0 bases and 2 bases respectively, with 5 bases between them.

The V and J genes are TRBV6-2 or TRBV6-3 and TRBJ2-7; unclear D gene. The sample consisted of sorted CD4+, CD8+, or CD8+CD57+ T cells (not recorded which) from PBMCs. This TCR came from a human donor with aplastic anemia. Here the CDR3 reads CASSYSGPYEQYF. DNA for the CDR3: TGTGCCAGCAGTTACTCGGGCCCCTACGAGCAGTACTTC.